A selection of T cell receptor beta chains follows, all from one sample in a study of PD-L1 blockade in urothelial cancer. The assay was immunoSEQ multiplex PCR, and TCRdb's table has in-frame clones only and misses some. The sample consists of roughly 120,000 clones, roughly 90% of them appearing once. Sample: PBMCs, taken around atezolizumab (anti-PD-L1) treatment. These receptors were taken from a man aged 55 to 70 with urothelial cancer. Both conserved end residues are part of each CDR3. The D gene is left open where the match is weak. Rows give clone size only sometimes, using once, few, many, or a class for an expanded clone.

V,size,D,J,CDR3,DNA
TRBV6-4,NA,NA,TRBJ2-1,CASSATGTGNEQFF,TGTGCCAGCAGTGCAACAGGCACAGGGAATGAGCAGTTCTTC
TRBV11-2,NA,NA,TRBJ2-5,CASSLVGGETQYF,TGTGCCAGCAGCTTGGTGGGGGGAGAGACCCAGTACTTC
TRBV29-1,NA,NA,TRBJ2-7,CSVEDRGSEQYF,TGCAGCGTTGAAGATCGAGGATCCGAGCAGTACTTC
TRBV27,NA,NA,TRBJ2-5,CASSLSAGQETQYF,TGTGCCAGCAGTTTATCGGCAGGCCAAGAGACCCAGTACTTC
TRBV4-1,NA,NA,TRBJ2-7,CASSQDPPGFSYEQYF,TGCGCCAGCAGCCAAGATCCTCCAGGCTTTTCCTACGAGCAGTACTTC
TRBV19,NA,NA,TRBJ1-2,CASSIRGTDGYTF,TGTGCCAGTAGTATCAGGGGCACGGATGGCTACACCTTC
TRBV7-2,NA,TRBD1,TRBJ2-3,CASSSWGQGRDTQYF,TGTGCCAGCAGCTCATGGGGACAGGGTAGAGATACGCAGTATTTT
TRBV4-1,NA,TRBD2,TRBJ2-7,CASSQRVAGGLSSEQYF,TGCGCCAGCAGCCAAAGAGTAGCGGGGGGGCTCTCTTCCGAGCAGTACTTC
TRBV5-1,NA,NA,TRBJ2-3,CASSLGQATDTQYF,TGCGCCAGCAGCTTGGGTCAGGCGACAGATACGCAGTATTTT
TRBV7-2,NA,TRBD1,TRBJ1-4,CASSSQGAPNEKLFF,TGTGCCAGCAGCTCCCAGGGGGCGCCTAATGAAAAACTGTTTTTT
TRBV5-4,NA,TRBD2,TRBJ2-5,CASSLAGTSGGSETQYF,TGTGCCAGCAGCTTGGCTGGGACTAGCGGGGGGAGTGAGACCCAGTACTTC
TRBV5-1,once,NA,TRBJ1-3,CASSFDWYSGNTIYF,TGCGCCAGCAGCTTCGACTGGTACTCTGGAAACACCATATATTTT
TRBV29-1,NA,NA,TRBJ2-3,CSVDGRVQGSQYF,TGCAGCGTTGACGGCAGGGTCCAGGGGTCGCAGTATTTT
TRBV7-6,NA,TRBD1,TRBJ2-7,CASSLEGQGPNEQYF,TGTGCCAGCAGCCTGGAGGGACAGGGTCCCAACGAGCAGTACTTC
TRBV11-3,NA,TRBD2,TRBJ2-7,CASSPTEREPYEQYF,TGTGCCAGCAGTCCGACCGAGCGGGAGCCCTACGAGCAGTACTTC
TRBV19,NA,TRBD1,TRBJ2-2,CASSIGGTGNTGELFF,TGTGCCAGTAGTATTGGGGGGACAGGGAACACCGGGGAGCTGTTTTTT